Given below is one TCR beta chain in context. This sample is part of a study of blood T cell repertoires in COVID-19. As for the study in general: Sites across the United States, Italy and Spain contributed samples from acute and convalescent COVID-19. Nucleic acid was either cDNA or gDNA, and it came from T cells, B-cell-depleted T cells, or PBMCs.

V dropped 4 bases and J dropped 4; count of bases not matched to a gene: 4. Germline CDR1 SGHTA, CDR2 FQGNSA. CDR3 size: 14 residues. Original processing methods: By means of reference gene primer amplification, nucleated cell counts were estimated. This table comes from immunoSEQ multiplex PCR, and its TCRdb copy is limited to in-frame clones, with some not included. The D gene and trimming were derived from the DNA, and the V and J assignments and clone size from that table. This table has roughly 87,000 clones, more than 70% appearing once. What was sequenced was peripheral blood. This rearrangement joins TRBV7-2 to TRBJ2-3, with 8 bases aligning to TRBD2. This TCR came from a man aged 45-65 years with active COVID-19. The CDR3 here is CASSSTGRADTQYF. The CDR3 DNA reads TGTGCCAGCAGCTCGACCGGGAGGGCAGATACGCAGTATTTT. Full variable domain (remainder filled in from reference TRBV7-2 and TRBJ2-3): GAGVSQSPSNKVTEKGKDVELRCDPISGHTALYWYRQSLGQGLEFLIYFQGNSAPDKSGLPSDRFSAERTGGSVSTLTIQRTQQEDSAVYLCASSSTGRADTQYFGPGTRLTVL.